This passage covers 23 T cell receptor beta chains from one sample sequenced in a study of blood T cell repertoires in COVID-19. TCRdb keeps only in-frame clones here, not all; method: immunoSEQ multiplex PCR. The sample yields approximately 300,000 clones, approximately 91% seen once. The sequencing sample was made of PBMCs or T cells enriched from blood (not recorded which). The receptors come from a man aged 55 to 70 who had recovered from COVID-19.

This chain links TRBV15 with TRBJ2-2; a weak D match, TRBD2 (6 bases). The CDR3 runs 16 residues. V was pared by 2 bases and J by 5 bases, with 15 bases between. The germline CDR1 and CDR2 sequences are LNHNV and YYDKDF (reference sequence). CDR3 nucleotide sequence: TGTGCCACCAGCAGAACCCGGAGGGCCCGGACCGGGGAGCTGTTTTTT. Residues: CATSRTRRARTGELFF.

The chain is built from TRBV9 and TRBJ1-2; no reliable D call. With 0 bases removed from V and 2 bases from J, the gap between germline ends came to 11 bases. The length of the CDR3 is 15 residues. In germline, CDR1 is SGDLS, CDR2 YYNGEE. CDR3 amino acids: CASSVAEQTNYGYTF. DNA of the CDR3: TGTGCCAGCAGCGTAGCTGAACAGACCAACTATGGCTACACCTTC.

This chain links TRBV10-1 with TRBJ2-3, with a possible D match to TRBD2 (6 bases). The CDR3 is 14 amino acids. Trimming removed 7 bases at V and 2 bases at J, with 13 bases between. Germline assignment: CDR1 WNHNN and CDR2 SYGVQD (reference sequence). The CDR3 here is CASNMGLATDTQYF. CDR3 sequence (DNA): TGCGCCAGCAACATGGGACTTGCCACAGATACGCAGTATTTT.

The J gene is TRBJ2-1, the V gene TRBV6-5, with 11 positions matching TRBD2. Germline assignment: CDR1 MNHEY and CDR2 SVGAGI. Germline trimming cut 7 bases from V and 5 bases from J; bases unmatched to any gene: 4. CDR3 length: 14 residues. CDR3 residues: CASKGLADHNEQFF. The CDR3, as DNA: TGTGCCAGCAAGGGACTAGCGGACCACAATGAGCAGTTCTTC.

This clone was counted a few times. The V and J genes are TRBV2 and TRBJ1-6, with D perhaps matching TRBD1 (6 bases). Per the germline V gene, CDR1 is SNHLY and CDR2 is FYNNEI. Trimming stripped 3 bases from V and 3 bases from J, with 6 bases between. The CDR3 is made up of 14 amino acids. The CDR3 sequence: CASSDRGYNSPLHF. The CDR3, as DNA: TGTGCCAGCAGTGACAGGGGCTATAATTCACCCCTCCACTTT.

The chain has TRBV7-2 and TRBJ2-7, with D uncertain. There are 13 residues in the CDR3. V lost 3 bases and J 0 bases, leaving 6 bases between the germline ends. Per germline, CDR1 SGHTA and CDR2 FQGNSA. CDR3 region: CASSFLPSYEQYF. CDR3 coding DNA: TGTGCCAGCAGCTTTCTCCCCTCCTACGAGCAGTACTTC.

This chain connects TRBV12-5 to TRBJ2-3; 11 nucleotides line up with TRBD1. Germline values: CDR1 LGHNT, CDR2 FRNRAP. V gave up 6 bases and J gave up 4 bases; unmatched junction bases: 3. The CDR3 has 14 residues. The CDR3 sequence is CASGPGQGADTQYF. The CDR3 region has the DNA TGTGCTAGTGGGCCGGGACAGGGGGCAGATACGCAGTATTTT.

This chain connects TRBV10-1 to TRBJ2-7; no reliable D call. The CDR3 extends over 14 amino acids. Looked up from germline, CDR1 is WNHNN and CDR2 is SYGVQD (reference sequence). Trimming removed 2 bases at V and 2 bases at J, with 10 bases between. CDR3 region: CASSEKERPYEQYF. Here the CDR3 DNA reads TGCGCCAGCAGTGAGAAAGAGCGCCCCTACGAGCAGTACTTC.

The chain employs TRBV28 and TRBJ2-3, with D possibly TRBD1 on 6 matching bases. The CDR3 sequence is 13 residues long. In germline, CDR1 is MDHEN, CDR2 SYDVKM. V was trimmed by 6 bases and J by 2 bases, leaving 9 bases between them. This CDR3 reads CASRRTDTDTQYF. CDR3 DNA sequence: TGTGCCAGCAGAAGGACAGACACAGATACGCAGTATTTT.

V gene TRBV27 combines with J gene TRBJ2-1; 12 bases are a match to TRBD2. The CDR3 is made up of 17 amino acids. V was clipped by 2 bases and J by 1 base; unmatched bases: 3. Germline lookup yields CDR1 MNHEY and CDR2 SMNVEV (reference sequence). As DNA, the CDR3 is TGTGCCAGCAGTTTAGGACTAGCGGGACGGTCCTACAATGAGCAGTTCTTC. Its translation: CASSLGLAGRSYNEQFF.

The J gene is TRBJ1-3, the V gene TRBV30, with 8 positions matching TRBD1. This CDR3 comprises 15 residues. CDR1 GTSNPN and CDR2 SVGIG come from the germline V gene (reference sequence). V lost 3 bases, J lost 0 bases, and 4 bases stayed unmatched. In DNA form, the CDR3 reads TGTGCCTGGAGAAGGACAGGGAACTCTGGAAACACCATATATTTT. This encodes CAWRRTGNSGNTIYF.

The rearrangement links TRBV18 to TRBJ2-7; D is perhaps TRBD2 (5 bases). Per germline, CDR1 KGHSH and CDR2 LQKENI. The ends were cut back, 3 bases at V and 1 base at J, with 10 bases in the middle. The CDR3 is 14 residues long. The CDR3 loop is CASSPERASYEQYF. CDR3 nucleotides: TGTGCCAGCTCACCGGAGAGGGCGTCCTACGAGCAGTACTTC.

V and J are TRBV10-2 and TRBJ1-2; perhaps TRBD1 as D (5 bases). There are 14 residues in the CDR3. Germline CDR1 reads WSHSY; CDR2 reads SAAADI. The V and J ends lost 1 base and 8 bases respectively, with 14 bases between them. This CDR3 is CASSELDGRGGYTF. The CDR3 DNA sequence: TGCGCCAGCAGTGAGTTGGACGGGAGGGGAGGCTACACCTTC.

The chain employs TRBV28 and TRBJ2-5; a possible D gene is TRBD1 (6 bases). V was clipped by 6 bases and J by 0 bases, with 11 bases between them. Germline-derived CDR1 and CDR2 are MDHEN and SYDVKM. This CDR3 has 14 residues. The CDR3 spells CASRPDRNQETQYF. CDR3 in DNA: TGTGCCAGCAGGCCCGACAGGAACCAAGAGACCCAGTACTTC.

In its sample, this clone was seen a few times. The chain couples TRBV6-6 to TRBJ2-7, with D uncertain. The CDR3 runs 13 residues. V lost 2 bases to trimming and J lost 0 bases, with 5 bases between them. CDR1 and CDR2 from the germline V gene are MNHNY and SVGAGI (reference sequence). CDR3 sequence reads: CASSYPSSYEQYF. In DNA, the CDR3 is TGTGCCAGCAGTTACCCCAGCTCCTACGAGCAGTACTTC.

The CDR3: CASSHGTGGESQPQHF. The DNA of the CDR3 is TGTGCCAGCAGCCACGGGACAGGGGGCGAGAGTCAGCCCCAGCATTTT. J is TRBJ1-5 and V is TRBV7-9, with 12 bases matching TRBD1. The CDR3 is 16 amino acids. Trimming at V came to 5 bases and at J to 6 bases, leaving 8 bases not matched to a gene. CDR1 and CDR2 from the germline V gene are SEHNR and FQNEAQ (reference sequence).

J is TRBJ2-7 and V is TRBV9; TRBD2 matches at 11 bases. The germline V gene has CDR1 SGDLS and CDR2 YYNGEE. The CDR3 is made up of 16 amino acids. The ends lost 0 bases at V and 5 bases at J; junction bases unmatched: 7. The CDR3 DNA is TGTGCCAGCAGCGTAGCGCCTAGCGGGAGGATCCACGAGCAGTACTTC. It yields the protein CASSVAPSGRIHEQYF.

As concerns this clone: A read error is possible here, since a much larger clone lies one base away. The chain has TRBV5-1 and TRBJ2-7, with 8 bases aligning to TRBD2. This CDR3 contains 15 residues. The J segment lost 5 bases and the V segment lost 7 bases, leaving 14 bases of the junction unmatched. Germline assignment: CDR1 SGHRS and CDR2 YFSETQ. DNA for the CDR3: TGCGCCAGCTGCGGGGGCGGGGGGCCTAGCGACGAGCAGTACTTC. It yields the protein CASCGGGGPSDEQYF.

Concerning this clone itself: An end of the junction differs from the germline gene, which may be a read error. The CDR3 reads CASMDTVELFF. The CDR3 nucleotides read TGTGCCAGCATGGACACCGTGGAGCTGTTTTTT. The chain employs TRBV7-9 and TRBJ2-2; weak D call: TRBD1 (5 bases). Germline V gives CDR1 SEHNR, CDR2 FQNEAQ (reference sequence). This CDR3 spans 11 amino acids.

The V and J genes are TRBV18 and TRBJ1-1, with unresolved D. CDR1 and CDR2 (germline): KGHSH, LQKENI. V lost 1 base to trimming and J lost 1 base, with 7 bases between them. This CDR3 region has 14 residues. CDR3 sequence reads: CASSPRAGNTEAFF. In DNA, the CDR3 is TGTGCCAGCTCACCACGCGCCGGGAACACTGAAGCTTTCTTT. The complete variable domain, with remaining parts taken from reference TRBV18 and TRBJ1-1, reads NAGVMQNPRHLVRRRGQEARLRCSPMKGHSHVYWYRQLPEEGLKFMVYLQKENIIDESGMPKERFSAEFPKEGPSILRIQQVVRGDSAAYFCASSPRAGNTEAFFGQGTRLTVV.

DNA for the CDR3: TGCGCCAGCAGCTCAGATGGAAACACCATATATTTT. Residues: CASSSDGNTIYF. The V gene is TRBV5-1, the J gene TRBJ1-3; unclear D gene. This CDR3 is built from 12 residues. Trimming took 3 bases from V and 3 from J, leaving 4 bases between them. Germline V gene data show CDR1 as SGHRS and CDR2 as YFSETQ.

CDR3 residues: CAISESGLLEAFF. The CDR3 region has the DNA TGTGCCATCAGTGAGTCGGGGCTCCTGGAAGCTTTCTTT. The chain couples TRBV10-3 to TRBJ1-1, with a tentative D call TRBD1 (5 bases). This CDR3 is 13 amino acids long. Trimming pared 0 bases from V and 8 bases from J, leaving 10 bases between. The V gene's germline CDR1 is ENHRY and CDR2 SYGVKD.

The rearrangement links TRBV12-3 or TRBV12-4 to TRBJ2-1; D is unclear. The CDR3 runs 12 residues. V was shortened by 6 bases and J by 4 bases, with 7 bases between the two germline ends. CDR3 amino acids: CASRPIYNEQFF. The CDR3 bases are TGTGCCAGCAGACCTATTTACAATGAGCAGTTCTTC.